This is a list of T cell receptor beta chains from one sample in a study of graft-versus-host responses after intestinal transplantation. Their cognate antigens are unknown. The table came from immunoSEQ multiplex PCR; TCRdb's copy has only in-frame clones and leaves some out. The sample yields about 120,000 clones, 90% seen once. The sample here was unstimulated CD4+ T cells sorted from spleen or lymph node cells, taken before intestinal transplant. Every receptor here comes from a human donor who received an intestinal transplant. CDR3s include the opening cysteine and the closing phenylalanine or tryptophan. The D gene is left open where the match is weak. Size is stated for part of the rows, as once, few or many counts, or as a class when the clone is expanded.

d_gene	v_gene	abundance	j_gene	len	CDR3aa	CDR3nt
.	TRBV11-1	.	TRBJ2-1	14	CASSLPENYNEQFF	TGTGCCAGCAGCCTGCCGGAGAACTACAATGAGCAGTTCTTC
TRBD1	TRBV5-1	.	TRBJ2-7	14	CASSLTGGVYEQYF	TGCGCCAGCAGCTTAACAGGGGGCGTTTACGAGCAGTACTTC
.	TRBV5-1	.	TRBJ1-1	13	CASSLRGSTEAFF	TGCGCCAGCAGCTTGAGGGGATCCACTGAAGCTTTCTTT
TRBD1	TRBV19	.	TRBJ2-3	15	CASSEQDRRPDTQYF	TGTGCCAGTAGTGAGCAGGACAGGAGACCAGATACGCAGTATTTT
.	TRBV28	.	TRBJ1-4	11	CASNLSGKLFF	TGTGCCAGCAACTTATCGGGAAAACTGTTTTTT
TRBD1	TRBV6-5	.	TRBJ2-2	15	CASSYEDRVRGELFF	TGTGCCAGCAGTTACGAGGACAGGGTCCGAGGGGAGCTGTTTTTT
TRBD2	TRBV27	once	TRBJ2-1	16	CASSLGRGGPWDEQFF	TGTGCCAGCAGTTTAGGCCGGGGAGGGCCGTGGGATGAGCAGTTCTTC
.	TRBV30	few	TRBJ2-7	11	CACTEGYEQYF	TGTGCCTGCACAGAGGGCTACGAGCAGTACTTC
TRBD1	TRBV19	.	TRBJ2-7	17	CASSTLSMEGGGYEQYF	TGTGCCAGTAGTACCCTATCGATGGAAGGGGGCGGCTACGAGCAGTACTTC
.	TRBV25-1	.	TRBJ1-2	12	CASRGGGNGYTF	TGTGCCAGCAGGGGGGGAGGGAATGGCTACACCTTC
TRBD2	TRBV4-1	once	TRBJ2-3	20	CASSSFLQAGGPGATDTQYF	TGCGCCAGCAGCAGTTTTCTTCAAGCGGGAGGGCCCGGGGCCACAGATACGCAGTATTTT
.	TRBV6-4	.	TRBJ2-7	13	CASLIRGWGEQYF	TGTGCCAGCCTTATCAGGGGTTGGGGCGAGCAGTACTTC
TRBD1	TRBV7-9	.	TRBJ1-2	16	CASSVGQGSLGYGYTF	TGTGCCAGCAGCGTAGGACAGGGCTCCCTAGGATATGGCTACACCTTC
.	TRBV5-1	.	TRBJ1-1	15	CASSLTYRANTEAFF	TGCGCCAGCAGCTTAACTTACAGGGCGAACACTGAAGCTTTCTTT
TRBD2	TRBV28	.	TRBJ2-1	12	CATRAGGLGGFF	TGTGCCACCCGAGCGGGAGGGCTAGGGGGGTTCTTC
.	TRBV5-4	.	TRBJ2-5	13	CASSSRPQETQYF	TGTGCCAGCAGTTCGCGGCCCCAAGAGACCCAGTACTTC
.	TRBV5-1	.	TRBJ2-7	15	CASSLGGRGGGEQYF	TGCGCCAGCAGCTTGGGAGGCCGAGGGGGTGGCGAGCAGTACTTC
.	TRBV6-5	.	TRBJ1-4	13	CASSYSPGEKLFF	TGTGCCAGCAGTTACTCCCCGGGTGAAAAACTGTTTTTT
.	TRBV21-1	.	TRBJ1-6	21	CASSKGIHRDRQVDFNSPLHF	TGTGCCAGCAGCAAAGGAATCCACCGGGACAGACAGGTCGATTTTAATTCACCCCTCCACTTT
.	TRBV30	.	TRBJ1-6	14	CAWSVNSYNSPLHF	TGTGCCTGGAGTGTCAACAGTTATAATTCACCCCTCCACTTT
TRBD1	TRBV15	.	TRBJ1-2	17	CATSRDRQGVFGYGYTF	TGTGCCACCAGCAGAGATCGGCAGGGGGTGTTTGGCTATGGCTACACCTTC
.	TRBV2	.	TRBJ1-1	11	CASSLQVEAFF	TGTGCCAGCAGCCTACAGGTGGAAGCTTTCTTT
.	TRBV30	.	TRBJ2-7	12	CAWRRQGYEQYF	TGTGCCTGGAGGCGGCAGGGATACGAGCAGTACTTC
TRBD2	TRBV7-3	.	TRBJ2-7	14	CASSPGTSGSAQYF	TGTGCCAGCAGCCCCGGGACTAGCGGGAGCGCGCAGTACTTC